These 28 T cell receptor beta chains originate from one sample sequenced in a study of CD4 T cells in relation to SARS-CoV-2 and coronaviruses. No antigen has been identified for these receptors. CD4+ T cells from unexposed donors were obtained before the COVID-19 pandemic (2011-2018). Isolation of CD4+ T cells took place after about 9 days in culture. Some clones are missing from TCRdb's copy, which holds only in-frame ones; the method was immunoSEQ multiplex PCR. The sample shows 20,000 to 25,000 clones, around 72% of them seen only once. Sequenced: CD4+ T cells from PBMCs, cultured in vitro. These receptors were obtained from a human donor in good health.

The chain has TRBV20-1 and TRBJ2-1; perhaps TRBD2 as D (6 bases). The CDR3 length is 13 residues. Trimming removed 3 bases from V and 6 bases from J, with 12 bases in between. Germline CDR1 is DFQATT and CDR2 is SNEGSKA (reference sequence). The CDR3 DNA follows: TGCAGTGCTAGTCACCGGGGGACCAATGAGCAGTTCTTC. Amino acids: CSASHRGTNEQFF.

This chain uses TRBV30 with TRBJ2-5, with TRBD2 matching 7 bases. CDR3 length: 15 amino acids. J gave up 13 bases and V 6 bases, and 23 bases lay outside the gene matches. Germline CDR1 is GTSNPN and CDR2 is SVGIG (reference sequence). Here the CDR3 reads CACARDYLMVASLYF. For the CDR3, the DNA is TGTGCCTGTGCCCGGGACTACCTCATGGTAGCCTCCCTGTACTTC.

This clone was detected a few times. The CDR3 region has the DNA TGTGCCAGCAGCCGCGGTAGCGGGAGTTATGAGCAGTTCTTC. Residues: CASSRGSGSYEQFF. The chain recombines TRBV7-6 with TRBJ2-1, with 9 bases fitting TRBD2. Germline V gives CDR1 SGHVS, CDR2 FNYEAQ. J lost 8 bases, V lost 5 bases, and 7 bases had no gene match. The CDR3 is made up of 14 amino acids.

DNA of the CDR3: TGTGCCAGCTCACCAGAGGGGGTAGGATCTAACTATGGCTACACCTTC. Amino acids: CASSPEGVGSNYGYTF. This chain uses TRBV18 with TRBJ1-2; D might be TRBD1 (6 bases). The V gene's germline CDR1 is KGHSH and CDR2 LQKENI. The CDR3 contains 16 residues. V dropped 2 bases and J dropped 0 bases, with 13 bases sitting between them.

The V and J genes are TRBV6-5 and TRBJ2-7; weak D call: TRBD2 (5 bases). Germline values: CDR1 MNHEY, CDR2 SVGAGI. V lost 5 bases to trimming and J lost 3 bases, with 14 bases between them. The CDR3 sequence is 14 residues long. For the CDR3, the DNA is TGTGCCAGCAGTACCGAGGGCGTGGGCTACGAGCAGTACTTC. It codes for CASSTEGVGYEQYF.

Written as DNA, the CDR3 is TGTGCCAGCAGTTTAGTTCATGAAAAACTGTTTTTT. It translates to CASSLVHEKLFF. The rearrangement uses TRBV28 and TRBJ1-4; D unresolved. The CDR3 covers 12 residues. V lost 2 bases to trimming and J lost 6 bases, with 4 bases between them. CDR1 is MDHEN, CDR2 SYDVKM, per germline.

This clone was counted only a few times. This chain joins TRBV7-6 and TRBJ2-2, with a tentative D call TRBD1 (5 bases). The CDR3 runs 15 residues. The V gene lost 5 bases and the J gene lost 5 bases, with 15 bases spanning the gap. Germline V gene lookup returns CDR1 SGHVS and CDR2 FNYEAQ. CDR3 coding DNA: TGTGCCAGCAGCCTGGGGCAGTCACTAACCGGGGAGCTGTTTTTT. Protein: CASSLGQSLTGELFF.

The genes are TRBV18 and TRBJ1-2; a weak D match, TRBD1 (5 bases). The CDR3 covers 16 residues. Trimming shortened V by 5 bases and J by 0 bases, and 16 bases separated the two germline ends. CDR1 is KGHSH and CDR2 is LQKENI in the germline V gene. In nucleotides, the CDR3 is TGTGCCAGCTCAGCTAACCGGGACGCCGCTAACTATGGCTACACCTTC. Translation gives CASSANRDAANYGYTF. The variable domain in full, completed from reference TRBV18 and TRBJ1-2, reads NAGVMQNPRHLVRRRGQEARLRCSPMKGHSHVYWYRQLPEEGLKFMVYLQKENIIDESGMPKERFSAEFPKEGPSILRIQQVVRGDSAAYFCASSANRDAANYGYTFGSGTRLTVV.

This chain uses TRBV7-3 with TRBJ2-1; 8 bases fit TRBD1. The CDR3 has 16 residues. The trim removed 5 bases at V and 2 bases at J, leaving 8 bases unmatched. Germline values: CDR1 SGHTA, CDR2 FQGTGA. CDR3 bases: TGTGCCAGCAGCCCGGCCGGGACAGGAGCCTACAATGAGCAGTTCTTC. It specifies CASSPAGTGAYNEQFF. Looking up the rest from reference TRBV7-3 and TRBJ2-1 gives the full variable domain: GAGVSQTPSNKVTEKGKYVELRCDPISGHTALYWYRQSLGQGPEFLIYFQGTGAADDSGLPNDRFFAVRPEGSVSTLKIQRTERGDSAVYLCASSPAGTGAYNEQFFGPGTRLTVL.

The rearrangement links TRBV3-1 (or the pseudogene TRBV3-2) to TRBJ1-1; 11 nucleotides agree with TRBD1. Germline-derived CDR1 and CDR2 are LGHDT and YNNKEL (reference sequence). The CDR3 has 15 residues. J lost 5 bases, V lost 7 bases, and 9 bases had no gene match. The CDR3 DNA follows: TGTGCCAGCAACCGGGTGGACAGGGGGCTTACTGAAGCTTTCTTT. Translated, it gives CASNRVDRGLTEAFF.

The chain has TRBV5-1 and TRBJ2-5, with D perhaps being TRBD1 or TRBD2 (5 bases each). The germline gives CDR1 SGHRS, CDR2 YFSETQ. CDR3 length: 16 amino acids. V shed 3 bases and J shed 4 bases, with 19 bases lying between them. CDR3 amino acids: CASSSSTGRVGETQYF. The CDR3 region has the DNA TGCGCCAGCAGCTCCTCGACGGGACGAGTTGGAGAGACCCAGTACTTC. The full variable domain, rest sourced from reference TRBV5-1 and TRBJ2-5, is KAGVTQTPRYLIKTRGQQVTLSCSPISGHRSVSWYQQTPGQGLQFLFEYFSETQRNKGNFPGRFSGRQFSNSRSEMNVSTLELGDSALYLCASSSSTGRVGETQYFGPGTRLLVL.

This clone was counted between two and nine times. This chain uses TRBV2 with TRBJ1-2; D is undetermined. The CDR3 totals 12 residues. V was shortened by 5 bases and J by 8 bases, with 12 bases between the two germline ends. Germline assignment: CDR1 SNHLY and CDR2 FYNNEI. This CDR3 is CASSTLSEGYTF. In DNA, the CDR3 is TGTGCCAGCAGTACTTTGTCGGAGGGCTACACCTTC.

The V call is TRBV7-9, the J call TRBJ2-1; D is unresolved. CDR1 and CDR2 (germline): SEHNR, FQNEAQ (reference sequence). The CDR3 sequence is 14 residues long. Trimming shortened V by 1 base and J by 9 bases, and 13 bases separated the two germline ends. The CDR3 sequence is CASSLEVHGGEQFF. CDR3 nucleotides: TGTGCCAGCAGCTTAGAAGTCCACGGCGGTGAGCAGTTCTTC.

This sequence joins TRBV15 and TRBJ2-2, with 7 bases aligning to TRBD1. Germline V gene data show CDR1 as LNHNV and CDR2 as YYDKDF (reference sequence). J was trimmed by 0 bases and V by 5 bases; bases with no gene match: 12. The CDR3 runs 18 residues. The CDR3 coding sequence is TGTGCCACCAGCGGCACGCCGACAGGGAAGGCGAACACCGGGGAGCTGTTTTTT. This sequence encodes CATSGTPTGKANTGELFF.

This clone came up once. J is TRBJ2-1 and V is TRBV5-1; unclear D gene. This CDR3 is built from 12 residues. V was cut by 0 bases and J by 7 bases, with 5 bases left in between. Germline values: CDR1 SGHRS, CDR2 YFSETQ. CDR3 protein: CASSLDGNEQFF. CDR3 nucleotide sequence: TGCGCCAGCAGCTTGGACGGGAATGAGCAGTTCTTC.

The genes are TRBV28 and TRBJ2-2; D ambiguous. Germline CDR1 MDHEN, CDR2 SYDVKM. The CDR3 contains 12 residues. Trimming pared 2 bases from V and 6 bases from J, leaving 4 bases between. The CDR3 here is CASSLISGELFF. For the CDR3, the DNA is TGTGCCAGCAGTTTAATATCCGGGGAGCTGTTTTTT.

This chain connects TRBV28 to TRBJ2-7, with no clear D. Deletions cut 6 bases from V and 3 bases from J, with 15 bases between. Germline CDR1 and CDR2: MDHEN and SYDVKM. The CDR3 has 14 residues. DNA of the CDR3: TGTGCCAGCAGCACGCCGGCGAAGATCTACGAGCAGTACTTC. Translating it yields CASSTPAKIYEQYF.

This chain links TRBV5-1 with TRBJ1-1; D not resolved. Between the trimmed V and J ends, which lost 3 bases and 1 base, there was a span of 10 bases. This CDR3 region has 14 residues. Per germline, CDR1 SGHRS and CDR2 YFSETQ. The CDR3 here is CASSSATANTEAFF. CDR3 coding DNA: TGCGCCAGCAGCTCGGCGACGGCGAACACTGAAGCTTTCTTT.

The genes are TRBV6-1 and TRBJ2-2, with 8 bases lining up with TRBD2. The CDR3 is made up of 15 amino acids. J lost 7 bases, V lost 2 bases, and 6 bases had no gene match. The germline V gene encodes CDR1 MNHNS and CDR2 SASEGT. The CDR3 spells CASSEWSGSIGELFF. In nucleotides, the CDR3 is TGTGCCAGCAGTGAATGGAGCGGGAGCATCGGGGAGCTGTTTTTT.

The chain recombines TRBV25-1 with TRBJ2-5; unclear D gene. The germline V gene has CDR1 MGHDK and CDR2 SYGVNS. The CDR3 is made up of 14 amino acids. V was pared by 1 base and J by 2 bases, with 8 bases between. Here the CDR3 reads CASSEFGRQETQYF. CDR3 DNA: TGTGCCAGCAGTGAATTCGGCAGACAAGAGACCCAGTACTTC.

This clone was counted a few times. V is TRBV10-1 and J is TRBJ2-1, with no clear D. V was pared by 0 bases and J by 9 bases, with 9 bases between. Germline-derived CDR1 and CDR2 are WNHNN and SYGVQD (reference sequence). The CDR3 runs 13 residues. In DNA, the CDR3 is TGCGCCAGCAGTGAGTCGTGGAATAGTGAGCAGTTCTTC. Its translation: CASSESWNSEQFF.

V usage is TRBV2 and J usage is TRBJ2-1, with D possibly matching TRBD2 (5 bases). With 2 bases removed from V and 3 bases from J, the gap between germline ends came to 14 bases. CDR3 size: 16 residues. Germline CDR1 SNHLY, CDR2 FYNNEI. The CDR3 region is CASSELGGSSYNEQFF. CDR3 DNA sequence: TGTGCCAGCAGTGAATTAGGTGGGAGCAGCTACAATGAGCAGTTCTTC.

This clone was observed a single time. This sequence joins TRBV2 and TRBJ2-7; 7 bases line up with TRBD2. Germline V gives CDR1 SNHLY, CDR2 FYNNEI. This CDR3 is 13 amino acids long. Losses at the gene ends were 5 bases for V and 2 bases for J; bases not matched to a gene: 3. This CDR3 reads CASSPSGPYEQYF. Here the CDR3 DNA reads TGTGCCAGCAGTCCTAGCGGTCCCTACGAGCAGTACTTC.

For the CDR3, the DNA is TGCGCCAGCAGCCAGGGGGAGAATTCACCCCTCCACTTT. It yields the protein CASSQGENSPLHF. This chain uses TRBV5-1 with TRBJ1-6; TRBD1 agrees at 7 bases. Germline CDR1 and CDR2: SGHRS and YFSETQ. This CDR3 spans 13 amino acids. V shed 4 bases, J shed 7 bases, and the junction held 2 bases outside the gene matches.

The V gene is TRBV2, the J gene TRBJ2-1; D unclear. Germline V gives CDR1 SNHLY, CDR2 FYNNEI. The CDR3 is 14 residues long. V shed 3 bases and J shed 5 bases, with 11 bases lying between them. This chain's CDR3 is CASSDLDWNNEQFF. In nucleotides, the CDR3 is TGTGCCAGCAGTGATTTAGACTGGAACAATGAGCAGTTCTTC.

The CDR3: CASSVKQGALHEQFF. CDR3 in DNA: TGCGCCAGCAGCGTAAAACAGGGGGCGCTACATGAGCAGTTCTTC. This sequence joins TRBV5-1 and TRBJ2-1, with 9 positions matching TRBD1. The length of the CDR3 is 15 residues. The germline V gene encodes CDR1 SGHRS and CDR2 YFSETQ. With 4 bases clipped from V and 8 bases from J, the junction kept 10 bases outside the gene matches.

The CDR3 DNA is TGTGCCAGCAGCCAAGACGGTCGCGGCAGGCCGGGCTACACCTTC. Its protein product is CASSQDGRGRPGYTF. The chain carries TRBV3-1 (or the pseudogene TRBV3-2) and TRBJ1-2; no reliable D call. Germline V gene sequence: CDR1 LGHDT, CDR2 YNNKEL (reference sequence). With 0 bases removed from V and 8 bases from J, the gap between germline ends came to 16 bases. The CDR3 is 15 amino acids.

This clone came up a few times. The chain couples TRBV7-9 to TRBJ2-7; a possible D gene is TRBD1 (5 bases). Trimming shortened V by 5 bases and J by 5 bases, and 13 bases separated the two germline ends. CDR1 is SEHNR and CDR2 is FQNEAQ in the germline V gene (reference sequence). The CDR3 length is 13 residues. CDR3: CASSRRQTHEQYF. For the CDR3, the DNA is TGTGCCAGCAGCCGCCGACAGACCCACGAGCAGTACTTC.